The 14 T cell receptor beta chains below all came from one sample that was sequenced in a study of shared clonotypes between healthy human individuals. Method: immunoSEQ multiplex PCR; TCRdb's copy keeps in-frame clones and lacks some. The sample lists about 480,000 clones; 70% to 80% were seen once. Specimen: PBMCs. The receptors shown here come from a woman between 40 and 55 years old in good health. Some clones in this sample may be carry-over from other donors' samples.

This clone was recorded once. The chain joins TRBV7-9 to TRBJ2-2; the D gene is possibly TRBD1 (6 bases). From germline, CDR1 is SEHNR and CDR2 FQNEAQ (reference sequence). V dropped 4 bases and J dropped 3 bases, with 18 bases sitting between them. The CDR3 has 17 amino acids. This CDR3 reads CASSSLQTGWDTGELFF. CDR3 DNA sequence: TGTGCCAGCAGCTCCCTTCAAACAGGGTGGGACACCGGGGAGCTGTTTTTT.

J is TRBJ2-5 and V is TRBV30; D remains ambiguous. Judging by the DNA end, TRBJ2-7 fits better; the J call may be wrong. Germline assignment: CDR1 GTSNPN and CDR2 SVGIG (reference sequence). CDR3 length: 12 amino acids. Here the CDR3 DNA reads TGTGCCTGGAGTCCGGAAACCTACGAGCAGTACTTC. Protein: CAWSPETYEQYF.

The chain couples TRBV7-2 to TRBJ2-3; D remains unclear. The CDR3 consists of 14 residues. In germline, CDR1 is SGHTA, CDR2 FQGNSA. V shed 1 base and J shed 2 bases, with 7 bases lying between them. The CDR3 loop reads CASSLGAVTDTQYF. The CDR3 DNA reads as TGTGCCAGCAGCTTAGGCGCGGTCACAGATACGCAGTATTTT.

This sequence joins TRBV5-4 and TRBJ2-1; 7 bases are a match to TRBD1. Germline loops: CDR1 SGHNT, CDR2 YYREEE (reference sequence). V was clipped by 4 bases and J by 12 bases; unmatched bases: 7. CDR3 length: 12 amino acids. CDR3 in amino acids: CASSKTGTRQFF. DNA for the CDR3: TGTGCCAGCAGCAAGACAGGGACGCGGCAGTTCTTC.

Concerning this clone: A far larger clone is one base from this, pointing to a likely read error. This sample includes further DNA sequences coding for the same CDR3. The gene calls are TRBV7-8 and TRBJ2-3, with D unclear. CDR1 is SGHVS and CDR2 is FQNEAQ in the germline V gene. The CDR3 consists of 11 residues. V gave up 3 bases and J gave up 2 bases, with 0 bases separating them. CDR3 loop: CASSFTDTQYF. CDR3 nucleotides: TGTGCCAGCAGCTTCACAGATACGCAGTATTTT.

This rearrangement joins TRBV2 to TRBJ2-7; TRBD1 matches 9 bases. After removal of 3 bases from V and 1 base from J, the junction contained 4 bases not matched to a gene. Germline assignment: CDR1 SNHLY and CDR2 FYNNEI. The CDR3 has 15 amino acids. The CDR3 region is CASSEDRGPSYEQYF. For the CDR3, the DNA is TGTGCCAGCAGTGAGGACAGGGGCCCTTCCTACGAGCAGTACTTC.

This clone was recorded many times. The chain links TRBV19 to TRBJ1-1, with TRBD1 matching over 9 bases. V trimming: 2 bases; J trimming: 4 bases; junction bases outside the gene matches: 11. The germline V gene encodes CDR1 LNHDA and CDR2 SQIVND (reference sequence). The CDR3 contains 17 residues. DNA of the CDR3: TGTGCCAGTAGTATAACAGGGGGCAGGACAATATTCACTGAAGCTTTCTTT. Amino acids: CASSITGGRTIFTEAFF.

The chain is built from TRBV2 and TRBJ2-1; D possibly corresponds to TRBD2 (5 bases). The V end was cut by 3 bases, the J end by 1 base, with 13 bases between. This CDR3 is built from 16 residues. CDR1 and CDR2 from the germline V gene are SNHLY and FYNNEI. The CDR3 is CASSETGMGSYNEQFF. Written as DNA, the CDR3 is TGTGCCAGCAGTGAGACGGGGATGGGGTCCTACAATGAGCAGTTCTTC.

This rearrangement joins TRBV7-6 to TRBJ1-3, with TRBD1 as a possible D gene (5 bases). V lost 8 bases to trimming and J lost 2 bases, with 13 bases between them. The CDR3 has 14 residues. Germline CDR1 SGHVS, CDR2 FNYEAQ. CDR3 in amino acids: CASGRGLTGNTIYF. In nucleotides, the CDR3 is TGTGCCAGCGGGAGGGGACTCACTGGAAACACCATATATTTT.

The genes are TRBV6-5 and TRBJ2-1; D call uncertain. This CDR3 contains 14 residues. Germline CDR1 MNHEY, CDR2 SVGAGI. V lost 2 bases and J lost 8, with 13 bases in between. The CDR3 sequence is CASSYDSPGDEQFF. CDR3 bases: TGTGCCAGCAGTTACGACTCCCCGGGCGATGAGCAGTTCTTC.

The gene calls are TRBV6-5 and TRBJ1-5; D is undetermined. The CDR3 sequence is 15 residues long. Germline V gene sequence: CDR1 MNHEY, CDR2 SVGAGI. Trimming cost V 4 bases and J 1 base, with 11 bases left between them. The CDR3 is CASSSLVGSNQPQHF. As DNA, the CDR3 is TGTGCCAGCAGTTCCCTCGTTGGAAGCAATCAGCCCCAGCATTTT.

CDR3 amino acids: CASSSYPPYEQYF. The CDR3 bases are TGTGCCAGCAGTTCATACCCGCCCTACGAGCAGTACTTC. This sequence joins TRBV27 and TRBJ2-7; no definite D call. The CDR3 covers 13 residues. Germline loops: CDR1 MNHEY, CDR2 SMNVEV (reference sequence). Trimming shortened V by 4 bases and J by 2 bases, and 9 bases separated the two germline ends.

The chain uses TRBV5-4 and TRBJ1-5; D uncertain. This CDR3 is built from 13 residues. Per germline, CDR1 SGHNT and CDR2 YYREEE (reference sequence). V dropped 0 bases and J dropped 5 bases, with 6 bases sitting between them. The CDR3 nucleotides read TGTGCCAGCAGCTTGGGGTGGGATCAGCCCCAGCATTTT. Encoded protein: CASSLGWDQPQHF.

The rearrangement uses TRBV7-9 and TRBJ2-5, with 8 bases that match TRBD2. Germline V lookup: CDR1 SEHNR, CDR2 FQNEAQ (reference sequence). V trimming: 4 bases; J trimming: 7 bases; junction bases outside the gene matches: 14. This CDR3 is 16 amino acids long. CDR3 sequence reads: CASSSSPSREAGTQYF. DNA of the CDR3: TGTGCCAGCAGCTCCTCCCCTTCGCGGGAGGCTGGGACCCAGTACTTC.